The 8 T cell receptor beta chains in this list originate from one sample, sequenced in a study of T cells after yellow fever vaccination (dated by TCRdb to about 2019). Library preparation was by 5' RACE. Sequenced using an Illumina NovaSeq 6000. Starting from the raw public reads, TCRdb applied fastp trimming at Q25, assembled clones with MiXCR and retained in-frame beta chains. Rows merge per CDR3 protein into single entries with the most common DNA and genes. This sample comprises nearly 300,000 distinct CDR3 sequences, about 10% of them detected only once. The ten largest account for around 3.3% of the sample. In light of the paper, this sample's treatment or condition label describes: live attenuated yellow fever vaccine strain. The sample consisted of CD4+ T cells sorted from PBMCs, taken 5 days after the yellow fever booster vaccination. Source of these receptors: a man aged 18 to 35 who received the YFV17D yellow fever vaccine.

V and J are TRBV11-2 and TRBJ2-2; D gene ambiguous. This CDR3 comprises 17 residues. V dropped 0 bases and J dropped 4 bases, with 15 bases sitting between them. Per the germline V gene, CDR1 is SGHAT and CDR2 is FQNNGV. In nucleotides, the CDR3 is TGTGCCAGCAGCTTAGATCGGGCAATCGCGACCACCGGGGAGCTGTTTTTT. Translated, it gives CASSLDRAIATTGELFF.

This clonotype was seen more than once but under ten times. The chain employs TRBV20-1 and TRBJ2-2; D gene ambiguous. Germline CDR1 DFQATT, CDR2 SNEGSKA (reference sequence). V was pared by 1 base and J by 8 bases, with 11 bases between. The CDR3 runs 13 residues. The CDR3 DNA reads TGCAGTGCTAGAGCTGGGGTTACGGGGGAGCTGTTTTTT. Protein sequence: CSARAGVTGELFF.

This clonotype was picked up a small number of times. The chain employs TRBV6-2 or TRBV6-3 and TRBJ2-7; D remains unclear. V lost 4 bases and J 6 bases, leaving 10 bases between the germline ends. Germline CDR1 is MNHEY and CDR2 is SVGEGT. The CDR3 sequence is 12 residues long. The CDR3 bases are TGTGCCAGCAGTTTGGCAGTCTCCGAGCAGTACTTC. Protein: CASSLAVSEQYF.

There are many counts of this clonotype. V gene TRBV10-3 combines with J gene TRBJ1-2; 7 nucleotides line up with TRBD1. This CDR3 has 14 residues. The trim removed 10 bases at V and 4 bases at J, leaving 12 bases unmatched. The germline gives CDR1 ENHRY, CDR2 SYGVKD. CDR3 nucleotide sequence: TGTGCCACACAGCGTGACAGGGATTCCTATGGCTACACCTTC. Protein: CATQRDRDSYGYTF.

This clonotype was detected many times. J is TRBJ2-1 and V is TRBV6-2 or TRBV6-3, with D possibly TRBD2 on 6 matching bases. The length of the CDR3 is 17 residues. Trimming took off 6 bases at V and 9 bases at J, with 27 bases between the two ends. Germline V CDR1 and CDR2: MNHEY, SVGEGT. CDR3 coding DNA: TGTGCCAGCAGCCTCAAAGTTCCGGGGGTCAGGTTCGGTGAGCAGTTCTTC. It yields the protein CASSLKVPGVRFGEQFF.

Ten or more counts support this clonotype. The chain uses TRBV10-3 and TRBJ2-5; D not certain. Between the trimmed V and J ends, which lost 3 bases and 14 bases, there was a span of 13 bases. CDR1 ENHRY and CDR2 SYGVKD come from the germline V gene. The CDR3 covers 11 residues. The CDR3 protein is CAISEGGWGYF. The CDR3 DNA sequence: TGTGCCATCAGTGAAGGTGGATGGGGTTACTTC.

The chain employs TRBV28 and TRBJ2-2, with 10 bases matching TRBD2. Germline V lookup: CDR1 MDHEN, CDR2 SYDVKM. Losses at the gene ends were 5 bases for V and 6 bases for J; bases not matched to a gene: 9. CDR3 length: 16 residues. The CDR3 sequence is CASSTLAGGIPGELFF. In nucleotides, the CDR3 is TGTGCCAGCAGTACTTTAGCGGGGGGAATCCCCGGGGAGCTGTTTTTT.

The chain is built from TRBV5-1 and TRBJ2-7; TRBD1 aligns across 8 bases. This CDR3 comprises 14 residues. Per the germline V gene, CDR1 is SGHRS and CDR2 is YFSETQ. Germline trimming cut 0 bases from V and 3 bases from J; bases unmatched to any gene: 2. The CDR3: CASSLGQGFYEQYV. In DNA, the CDR3 is TGCGCCAGCAGCTTGGGACAGGGGTTCTACGAGCAGTACGTC.